This TCR beta chain was recorded in a study of T cell responses to AZD1222 COVID-19 vaccine (dated by TCRdb to the early 2020s). In terms of the full investigation: AZD1222 recipients whose second dose came at about 4 weeks and those whose second dose came at about 12 weeks were combined into one group, since spike-specific TCR depth and breadth did not differ between the two schedules. Enrollment into the trials was organized by age into subgroups of 18-55, 56-69 and 70-plus years, and those subgroups contained roughly 150, 30 and 60 TCR-sequenced participants, respectively. TCR sequencing was performed for fewer than 250 trial participants, of whom around 200 were given two doses of AZD1222 and some 26 were given two doses of MenACWY control vaccine. The research as a whole found: After two AZD1222 doses, both the breadth and the depth of spike-specific TCRs were significantly higher than at day 0 and than in MenACWY recipients. Conclusions about previously exposed vaccinees are limited because only 6 or 7 AZD1222 recipients were SARS-CoV-2 seropositive at baseline. The 56-69-year group was small, and its depth increase did not reach significance, likely because of low power. Participants were mostly white British and included more females than males, and it was suggested by the authors that clonal diversity may have been underestimated. Vaccine-associated CD4 TCRs spanned the whole spike protein, with dominant responses in regions 160-218 and 743-854. Epitopes outside the regions mutated in the B.1.351 and B.1.1.7 variants were reportedly recognized by nearly half of the unique spike-specific TCRs. Because no day 14 peak-response samples were available, repertoires were characterized only after the peak T cell response.

The CDR3 has 17 amino acids, counting the end cysteine and phenylalanine. Just the 51-base CDR3 DNA is kept, in frame starting at base 1. V loses 3 bases at its end and J loses 2 bases; junction bases beyond the gene matches: 9. CDR1 and CDR2 are read off the germline V gene as SGDLS and YYNGEE. The count of this clone is one. The clone's antigen remains unknown. No quality values exist for individual bases; no much larger clone is one base distant. According to the study, the label for this sample's time point signals: baseline before first vaccination. Vaccinee samples were obtained from the UK trials COV001 and COV002, which included a single-blind randomized controlled phase 2/3 trial of AZD1222 (ChAdOx1 nCoV-19) in healthy adults. For TCRbeta chain sequencing, PBMC samples from trial participants were taken at day 0 and at day 28 after the second dose. The CDR3 regions of human TCRbeta chains were analyzed by immunosequencing. Under the source paper's analysis protocol: TCRs in the repertoires were matched against a reference library of SARS-CoV-2-specific TCRs that had been generated with the MIRA antigen-specificity platform. Breadth was defined as the fraction of unique TCRs that were SARS-CoV-2-associated, and depth was defined as the fraction of total T cells that were SARS-CoV-2-associated. Using the MIRA data, each spike-specific TCR was assigned both to the spike region to which the TCR was reactive and to a CD4 or CD8 class. Log10-transformed breadth and depth values were compared by one-way ANOVA with Sidak's multiple comparisons tests. This immuneACCESS table, as held by TCRdb, lists in-frame sequences with V and J called but not all clones. Of the missing ones, under half trace to an unresolved V gene in checked studies; the others have no known cause. V and J calls and clone size are as listed in that table; D and trimming were resolved from the DNA. A total of some 120,000 clones appear in this sample, roughly 87% of them only once. Clones ranked in the top ten supply around 7% of the sample.

The TCR comes from an adult in good health. The chain couples TRBV9 to TRBJ2-1; 9 of the junction bases match TRBD2. The specimen was peripheral blood, collected on day 0 of AZD1222 vaccination. The CDR3 has the sequence CASSGVAGVGPYNEQFF. The bases read TGTGCCAGCAGCGGAGTAGCGGGAGTTGGGCCCTACAATGAGCAGTTCTTC.